What follows are 10 T cell receptor beta chains derived from one specimen sequenced in a study of blood T cell repertoires in COVID-19. Libraries were prepared by immunoSEQ multiplex PCR; TCRdb keeps only in-frame clonotypes and omits some of them. Of 400,000 to 500,000 clones in the sample, 88% were seen once. Input material: PBMCs or T cells enriched from blood (not recorded which). The receptor source for this set is a woman under 30 who had been exposed to COVID-19.

This chain uses TRBV29-1 with TRBJ1-2, with 7 positions matching TRBD1. Germline assignment: CDR1 SQVTM and CDR2 ANQGSEA. The CDR3 length is 16 residues. V shed 6 bases, J shed 4 bases, and the junction held 17 bases outside the gene matches. CDR3 sequence (DNA): TGCAGCGTCTCCGGGACAGCCCTACCGACCGCCTATGGCTACACCTTC. Its protein product is CSVSGTALPTAYGYTF.

The chain couples TRBV27 to TRBJ2-1; D is unclear. The CDR3 runs to 16 residues. V was shortened by 0 bases and J by 3 bases, with 12 bases between the two germline ends. Germline loops: CDR1 MNHEY, CDR2 SMNVEV (reference sequence). Here the CDR3 DNA reads TGTGCCAGCAGTTTATCGTTCGACACCTACTACAATGAGCAGTTCTTC. It codes for CASSLSFDTYYNEQFF.

This chain links TRBV15 with TRBJ2-7, with unresolved D. This CDR3 has 15 residues. Between the trimmed V and J ends, which lost 0 bases and 3 bases, there was a span of 12 bases. Germline V lookup: CDR1 LNHNV, CDR2 YYDKDF (reference sequence). Written as DNA, the CDR3 is TGTGCCACCAGCAGAGATCAGGTGGGCCTCTACGAGCAGTACTTC. Protein product: CATSRDQVGLYEQYF.

V usage is TRBV12-3 or TRBV12-4 and J usage is TRBJ1-2; D uncertain. Trimming removed 3 bases at V and 5 bases at J, with 10 bases between. The CDR3 has 13 amino acids. The CDR3 DNA reads as TGTGCCAGCAGTTTGGAAGGGAGGTATGGCTACACCTTC. Translating gives CASSLEGRYGYTF.

The chain couples TRBV5-8 to TRBJ2-3, with 11 bases lining up with TRBD2. The J segment lost 4 bases and the V segment lost 4 bases, leaving 5 bases of the junction unmatched. The germline gives CDR1 SGHTS, CDR2 YDEGEE. The CDR3 is 15 residues long. The CDR3 region has the DNA TGTGCCAGCAGCCGTACTAGCGGGAGCGCAGATACGCAGTATTTT. Its protein product is CASSRTSGSADTQYF.

CDR3 amino acids: CASSLTGTGVGGPQHF. The CDR3 nucleotides are TGTGCCAGCTCACTTACCGGGACAGGGGTTGGAGGGCCCCAGCATTTT. The V gene is TRBV18, the J gene TRBJ1-5; 10 bases are a match to TRBD1. With V trimmed by 4 bases and J by 9 bases, 12 bases remained unmatched. The CDR3 is 16 residues long. Germline CDR1 reads KGHSH; CDR2 reads LQKENI.

The chain links TRBV6-5 to TRBJ2-7; 7 nucleotides match TRBD1. Germline CDR1 is MNHEY and CDR2 is SVGAGI. This CDR3 has 14 residues. Trimming at V came to 5 bases and at J to 3 bases, leaving 7 bases not matched to a gene. CDR3 sequence: CASSTTGAGYEQYF. The CDR3 DNA reads as TGTGCCAGCAGTACAACAGGGGCTGGCTACGAGCAGTACTTC.

The rearrangement joins TRBV14 to TRBJ2-1; TRBD1 agrees at 8 bases. V trimming: 4 bases; J trimming: 5 bases; junction bases outside the gene matches: 4. CDR1 is SGHDN, CDR2 FVKESK, per germline. This CDR3 is built from 14 residues. CDR3 sequence reads: CASSRRTGNNEQFF. CDR3 coding DNA: TGTGCCAGCAGCCGACGGACAGGGAACAATGAGCAGTTCTTC.

This sequence joins TRBV6-2 or TRBV6-3 and TRBJ2-7, with 10 bases aligning to TRBD2. Germline CDR1 MNHEY, CDR2 SVGEGT. The V gene end was trimmed by 5 bases and the J gene end by 2 bases; junction bases not matched to a gene: 9. The CDR3 consists of 16 residues. CDR3 loop: CASSTDSGGHTYEQYF. The CDR3 nucleotides are TGTGCCAGCAGTACCGATAGCGGGGGGCACACCTACGAGCAGTACTTC.

The rearrangement links TRBV7-9 to TRBJ2-1; TRBD1 agrees at 10 bases. In germline, CDR1 is SEHNR, CDR2 FQNEAQ (reference sequence). V lost 4 bases to trimming and J lost 7 bases; unmatched junction nucleotides: 10. The CDR3 has 16 amino acids. The CDR3 DNA reads TGTGCCAGCAGCTCCGGGACAGGGGCGAGTGGTAATGAGCAGTTCTTC. This encodes CASSSGTGASGNEQFF. The whole variable domain, remainder taken from reference TRBV7-9 and TRBJ2-1, is DTGVSQNPRHKITKRGQNVTFRCDPISEHNRLYWYRQTLGQGPEFLTYFQNEAQLEKSRLLSDRFSAERPKGSFSTLEIQRTEQGDSAMYLCASSSGTGASGNEQFFGPGTRLTVL.